Given below is one T cell receptor (beta chain) in context. The CDR3 spans 12 residues. The V gene lost 6 bases and the J gene lost 3 bases, with 9 bases spanning the gap. This entry belongs to a study of blood T cell repertoires in COVID-19. This table comes from immunoSEQ multiplex PCR, and its TCRdb copy is limited to in-frame clones, with some not included. The profile shows more than 300,000 clones, about nine tenths of them singletons. The chain has TRBV12-3 or TRBV12-4 and TRBJ2-7, with D perhaps TRBD2 (5 bases). The sequenced sample consisted of PBMCs or T cells enriched from blood (not recorded which). This sequence was found in a woman in her 40s who had been exposed to COVID-19. This CDR3 is CASSPDYYEQYF. As DNA, the CDR3 is TGTGCCAGCAGCCCCGACTACTACGAGCAGTACTTC.